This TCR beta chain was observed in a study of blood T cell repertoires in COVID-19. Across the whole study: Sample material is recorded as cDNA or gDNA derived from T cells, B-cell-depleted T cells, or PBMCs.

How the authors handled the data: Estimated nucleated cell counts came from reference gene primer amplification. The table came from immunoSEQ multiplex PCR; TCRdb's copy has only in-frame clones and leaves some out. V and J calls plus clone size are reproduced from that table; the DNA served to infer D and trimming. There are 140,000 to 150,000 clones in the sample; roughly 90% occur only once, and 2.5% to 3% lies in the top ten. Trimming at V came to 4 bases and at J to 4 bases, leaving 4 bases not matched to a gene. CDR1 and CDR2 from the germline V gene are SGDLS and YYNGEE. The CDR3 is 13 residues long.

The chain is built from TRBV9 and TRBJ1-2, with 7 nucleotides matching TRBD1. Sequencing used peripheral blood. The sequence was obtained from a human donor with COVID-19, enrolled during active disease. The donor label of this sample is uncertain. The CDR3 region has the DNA TGTGCCAGCAGCTCCAGACAGGGCTATGGCTACACCTTC. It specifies CASSSRQGYGYTF.